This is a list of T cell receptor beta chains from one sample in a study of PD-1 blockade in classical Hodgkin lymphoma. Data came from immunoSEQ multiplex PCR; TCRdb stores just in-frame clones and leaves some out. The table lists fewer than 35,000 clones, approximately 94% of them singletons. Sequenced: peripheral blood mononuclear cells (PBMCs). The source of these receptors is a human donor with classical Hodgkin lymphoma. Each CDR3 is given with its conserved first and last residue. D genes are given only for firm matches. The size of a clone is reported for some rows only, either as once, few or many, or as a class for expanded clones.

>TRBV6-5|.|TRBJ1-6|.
CASRTVYNSPLHF
TGTGCCAGCAGAACGGTGTATAATTCACCCCTCCACTTT
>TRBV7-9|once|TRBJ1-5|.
CASSLGGDQPQHF
TGTGCCAGCAGCTTAGGGGGGGATCAGCCCCAGCATTTT
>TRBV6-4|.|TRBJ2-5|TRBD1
CASNLRGTGIRETQYF
TGTGCCAGCAACCTGCGGGGGACAGGGATTCGAGAGACCCAGTACTTC
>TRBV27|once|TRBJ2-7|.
CASSPSFLYEQYF
TGTGCCAGCAGTCCTTCCTTCCTCTACGAGCAGTACTTC
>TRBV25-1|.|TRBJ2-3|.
CASSELWDLTDTQYF
TGTGCCAGCAGTGAATTATGGGACCTGACAGATACGCAGTATTTT
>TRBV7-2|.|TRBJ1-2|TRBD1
CASSPGQGWFYGYTF
TGTGCCAGCAGCCCTGGACAGGGTTGGTTCTATGGCTACACCTTC
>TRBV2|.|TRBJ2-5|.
CASSVLGETQYF
TGTGCCAGCAGTGTCCTGGGGGAGACCCAGTACTTC
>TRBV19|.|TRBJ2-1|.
CASKVLNHNEQFF
TGTGCCAGTAAGGTGCTCAACCACAATGAGCAGTTCTTC
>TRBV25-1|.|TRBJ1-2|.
CASSEYGDYGYTF
TGTGCCAGCAGTGAATATGGGGACTATGGCTACACCTTC
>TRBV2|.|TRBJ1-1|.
CASSENLNTEAFF
TGTGCCAGCAGTGAAAACCTGAACACTGAAGCTTTCTTT
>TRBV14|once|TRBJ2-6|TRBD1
CASRFLNRGRGANVLTF
TGTGCCAGCAGGTTTCTTAACAGGGGGCGTGGGGCCAACGTCCTGACTTTC
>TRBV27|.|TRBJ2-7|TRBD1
CASRPGQGYEQYF
TGTGCCAGCAGGCCGGGACAGGGCTACGAGCAGTACTTC
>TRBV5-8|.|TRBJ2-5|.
CASSLPRGGETQYF
TGTGCCAGCAGCTTGCCCCGGGGTGGAGAGACCCAGTACTTC
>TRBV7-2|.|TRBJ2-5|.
CASSNLAPWETQYF
TGTGCCAGCAGCAACCTGGCACCGTGGGAGACCCAGTACTTC
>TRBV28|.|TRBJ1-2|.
CASSFQDLLNYGYTF
TGTGCCAGCAGTTTTCAGGATCTACTTAACTATGGCTACACCTTC
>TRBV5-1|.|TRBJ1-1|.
CASSFDSVNTEAFF
TGCGCCAGCAGCTTTGACAGCGTGAACACTGAAGCTTTCTTT
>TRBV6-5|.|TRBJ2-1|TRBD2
CASSTSGRRDNEQFF
TGTGCCAGCAGTACTAGCGGGAGGAGGGACAATGAGCAGTTCTTC
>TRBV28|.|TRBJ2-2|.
CASTTTGSTGELFF
TGTGCCAGCACTACCACTGGGAGCACCGGGGAGCTGTTTTTT
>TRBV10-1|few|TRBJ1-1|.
CASSVERVLAFF
TGCGCCAGCAGTGTGGAGCGAGTCTTAGCTTTCTTT
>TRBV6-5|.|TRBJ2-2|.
CASSYGGARELFF
TGTGCCAGCAGTTACGGGGGGGCCAGGGAGCTGTTTTTT
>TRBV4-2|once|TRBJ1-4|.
CASSKTPRGSRSTNEKLFF
TGTGCCAGCAGCAAAACTCCCAGGGGATCGAGGTCAACTAATGAAAAACTGTTTTTT
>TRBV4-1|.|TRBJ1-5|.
CASSSRMGRLDQPQHF
TGCGCCAGCAGTTCAAGGATGGGGAGACTAGATCAGCCCCAGCATTTT
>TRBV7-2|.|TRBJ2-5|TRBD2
CASSPLRTSGGYQETQYF
TGTGCCAGCAGCCCGTTACGGACTAGCGGGGGGTACCAAGAGACCCAGTACTTC
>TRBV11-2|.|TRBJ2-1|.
CASSPVASPYNEQFF
TGTGCCAGCAGCCCGGTGGCCTCACCCTACAATGAGCAGTTCTTC
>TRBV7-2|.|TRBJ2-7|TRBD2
CASSFRAGGPYEQYF
TGTGCCAGCAGCTTCCGGGCGGGAGGGCCCTACGAGCAGTACTTC
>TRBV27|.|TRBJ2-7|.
CASSLFAVGAGPYEQYF
TGTGCCAGCAGTTTATTTGCCGTCGGGGCGGGACCCTACGAGCAGTACTTC
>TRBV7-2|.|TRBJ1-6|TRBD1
CASSLQALGQPNSPLHF
TGTGCCAGCAGCTTACAGGCCCTGGGACAGCCAAATTCACCCCTCCACTTT
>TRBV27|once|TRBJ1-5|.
CASAYGYNQPQHF
TGTGCCAGCGCGTACGGATACAATCAGCCCCAGCATTTT
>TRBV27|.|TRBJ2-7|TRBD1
CASTYFGGTGVTTQYF
TGTGCCAGCACCTATTTCGGGGGGACAGGGGTTACGACGCAGTACTTC
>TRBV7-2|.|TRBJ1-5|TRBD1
CASSLQGVNSNQPQHF
TGTGCCAGCAGCCTACAGGGGGTCAATAGCAATCAGCCCCAGCATTTT
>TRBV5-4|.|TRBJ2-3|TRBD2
CASTRLAGRTDTQYF
TGTGCCAGCACCCGACTAGCGGGGCGCACAGATACGCAGTATTTT
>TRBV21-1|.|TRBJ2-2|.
CASSKVGDLGELFF
TGTGCCAGCAGCAAAGTGGGGGATCTCGGGGAGCTGTTTTTT
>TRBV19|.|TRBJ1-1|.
CASSIRGEGTEAFF
TGTGCCAGTAGTATTCGAGGGGAAGGGACTGAAGCTTTCTTT
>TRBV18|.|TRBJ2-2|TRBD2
CASSQGLAGLTGELFF
TGTGCCAGCTCGCAGGGACTAGCGGGATTAACCGGGGAGCTGTTTTTT
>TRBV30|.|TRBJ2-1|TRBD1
CAWNRHGQVWFEQFF
TGTGCCTGGAACCGACACGGACAGGTCTGGTTTGAGCAGTTCTTC
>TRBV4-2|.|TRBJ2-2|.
CASSQDASGETGELFF
TGTGCCAGCAGCCAAGATGCGAGCGGAGAAACCGGGGAGCTGTTTTTT
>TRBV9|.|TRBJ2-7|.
CASILLSEYF
TGTGCCAGCATTCTCTTGTCAGAGTACTTC
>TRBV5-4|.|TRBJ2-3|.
CASSRKTRPDTQYF
TGTGCCAGCAGCCGAAAGACCCGACCTGATACGCAGTATTTT
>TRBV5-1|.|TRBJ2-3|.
CASSFGGATDTQYF
TGCGCCAGCAGCTTCGGCGGAGCCACAGATACGCAGTATTTT
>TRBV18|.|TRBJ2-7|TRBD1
CASSPRTGKAYEQYF
TGTGCCAGCTCACCCCGGACAGGGAAGGCCTACGAGCAGTACTTC
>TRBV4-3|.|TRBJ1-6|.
CASSQGGVSSYNSPLHF
TGCGCCAGCAGCCAAGGGGGAGTTAGCTCCTATAATTCACCCCTCCACTTT
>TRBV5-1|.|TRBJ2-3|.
CASSLAVGTDTQYF
TGCGCCAGCAGCTTGGCAGTCGGCACAGATACGCAGTATTTT
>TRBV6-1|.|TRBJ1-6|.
CATVDSASLGSPLHF
TGTGCCACTGTGGACAGCGCCTCTCTAGGTTCACCCCTCCACTTT
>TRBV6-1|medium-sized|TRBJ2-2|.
CASEGGELFF
TGTGCCTCCGAAGGCGGGGAGCTGTTTTTT
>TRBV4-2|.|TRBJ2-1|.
CASSLRDTIGEQFF
TGTGCCAGCAGCCTCCGGGACACGATAGGGGAGCAGTTCTTC
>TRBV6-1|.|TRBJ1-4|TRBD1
CASSEQGGRGANEKLFF
TGTGCCAGCAGTGAACAGGGGGGGCGCGGGGCGAATGAAAAACTGTTTTTT
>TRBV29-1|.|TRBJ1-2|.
CSVRSPPSNYGYTF
TGCAGCGTGCGATCCCCCCCTTCTAACTATGGCTACACCTTC
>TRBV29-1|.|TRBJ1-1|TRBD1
CSGVRDRDTEAFF
TGCAGCGGCGTCCGGGACAGGGACACTGAAGCTTTCTTT
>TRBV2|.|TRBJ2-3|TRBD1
CASSVQGFTDTQYF
TGTGCCAGCAGTGTACAGGGGTTCACAGATACGCAGTATTTT
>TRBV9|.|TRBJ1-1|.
CASSATENTEAFF
TGTGCCAGCAGCGCGACAGAGAACACTGAAGCTTTCTTT
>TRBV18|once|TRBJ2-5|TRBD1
CASSQQGLETQYF
TGTGCCAGCTCACAACAGGGGCTGGAGACCCAGTACTTC
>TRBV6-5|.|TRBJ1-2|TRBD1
CASKPGQGNYGYTF
TGTGCCAGCAAACCGGGACAGGGTAACTATGGCTACACCTTC
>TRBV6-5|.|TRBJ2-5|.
CASSYSGGGQETQYF
TGTGCCAGCAGTTACTCGGGAGGGGGTCAAGAGACCCAGTACTTC